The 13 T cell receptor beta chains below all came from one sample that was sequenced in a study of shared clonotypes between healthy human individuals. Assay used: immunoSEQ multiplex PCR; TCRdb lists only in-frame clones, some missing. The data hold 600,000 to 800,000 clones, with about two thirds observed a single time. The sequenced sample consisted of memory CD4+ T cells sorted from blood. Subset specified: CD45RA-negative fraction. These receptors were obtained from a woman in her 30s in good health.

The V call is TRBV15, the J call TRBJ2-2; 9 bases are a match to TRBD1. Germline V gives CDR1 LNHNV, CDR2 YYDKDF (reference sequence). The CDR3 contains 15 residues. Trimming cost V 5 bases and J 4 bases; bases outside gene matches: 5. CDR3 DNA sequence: TGTGCCACCAGCTCGCGGACAGGGGCCACCGGGGAGCTGTTTTTT. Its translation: CATSSRTGATGELFF.

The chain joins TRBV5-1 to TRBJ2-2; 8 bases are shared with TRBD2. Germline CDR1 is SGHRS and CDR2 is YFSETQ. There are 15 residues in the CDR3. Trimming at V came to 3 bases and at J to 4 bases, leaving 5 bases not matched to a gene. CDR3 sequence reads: CASSSVAGLTGELFF. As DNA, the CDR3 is TGCGCCAGCAGCTCGGTAGCGGGACTCACCGGGGAGCTGTTTTTT.

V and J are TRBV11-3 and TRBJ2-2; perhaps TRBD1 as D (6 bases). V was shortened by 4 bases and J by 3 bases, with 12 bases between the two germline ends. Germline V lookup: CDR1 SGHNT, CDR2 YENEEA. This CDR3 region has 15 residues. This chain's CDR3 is CASSSGQTDTGELFF. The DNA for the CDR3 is TGTGCCAGCAGCTCTGGACAGACCGACACCGGGGAGCTGTTTTTT.

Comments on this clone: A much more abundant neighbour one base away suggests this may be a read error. CDR3 nucleotide sequence: TGTGCCAGCAGCTTAGAACAGCAAGAGACCCAGTACTTC. Translating it yields CASSLEQQETQYF. The rearrangement joins TRBV7-9 to TRBJ2-5; the D is unclear. CDR3 length: 13 amino acids. V was trimmed by 1 base and J by 2 bases, leaving 5 bases between them. Looked up from germline, CDR1 is SEHNR and CDR2 is FQNEAQ (reference sequence). The full variable domain, in which reference TRBV7-9 and TRBJ2-5 provide the parts outside the CDR3, is DTGVSQNPRHKITKRGQNVTFRCDPISEHNRLYWYRQTLGQGPEFLTYFQNEAQLEKSRLLSDRFSAERPKGSFSTLEIQRTEQGDSAMYLCASSLEQQETQYFGPGTRLLVL.

The DNA for the CDR3 is TGTGCCAGCAACCCAGGATACTATGGCTACACCTTC. Residues: CASNPGYYGYTF. J is TRBJ1-2 and V is TRBV28, with D hard to call. The CDR3 consists of 12 residues. CDR1 and CDR2 (germline): MDHEN, SYDVKM. Between the trimmed V and J ends, which lost 7 bases and 3 bases, there was a span of 9 bases.

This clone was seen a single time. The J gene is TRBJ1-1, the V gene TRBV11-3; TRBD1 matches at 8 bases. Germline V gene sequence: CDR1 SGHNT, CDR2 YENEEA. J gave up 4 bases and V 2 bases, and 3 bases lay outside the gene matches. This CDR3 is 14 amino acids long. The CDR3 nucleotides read TGTGCCAGCAGCTTAAGCACAGGGGGCACTGAAGCTTTCTTT. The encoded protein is CASSLSTGGTEAFF.

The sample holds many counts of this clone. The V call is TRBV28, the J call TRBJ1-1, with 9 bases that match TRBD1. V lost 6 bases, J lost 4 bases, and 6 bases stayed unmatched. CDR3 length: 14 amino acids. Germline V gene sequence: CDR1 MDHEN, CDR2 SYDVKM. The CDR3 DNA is TGTGCCAGCAGGCGACAGGGGGTAATCACTGAAGCTTTCTTT. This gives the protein CASRRQGVITEAFF.

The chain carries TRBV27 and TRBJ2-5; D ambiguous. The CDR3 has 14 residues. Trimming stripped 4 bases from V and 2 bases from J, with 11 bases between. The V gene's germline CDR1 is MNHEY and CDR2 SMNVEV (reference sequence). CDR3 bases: TGTGCCAGCAGTTCTCCTTACCCACAAGAGACCCAGTACTTC. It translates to CASSSPYPQETQYF.

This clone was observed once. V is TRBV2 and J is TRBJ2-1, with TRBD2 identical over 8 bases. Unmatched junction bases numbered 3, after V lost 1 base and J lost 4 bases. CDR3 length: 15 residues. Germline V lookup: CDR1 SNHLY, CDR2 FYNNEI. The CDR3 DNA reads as TGTGCCAGCAGTGAAGGAGCGGGAGTTTACAATGAGCAGTTCTTC. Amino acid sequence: CASSEGAGVYNEQFF.

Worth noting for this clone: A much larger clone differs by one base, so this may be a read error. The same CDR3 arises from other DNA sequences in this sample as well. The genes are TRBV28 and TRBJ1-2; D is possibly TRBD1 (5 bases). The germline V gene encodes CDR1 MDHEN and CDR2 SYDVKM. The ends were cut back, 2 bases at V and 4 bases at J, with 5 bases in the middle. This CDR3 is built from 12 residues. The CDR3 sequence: CASSLDSYGYTF. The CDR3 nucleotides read TGTGCCAGCAGTTTAGACAGCTATGGCTACACCTTC.

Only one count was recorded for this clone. In DNA form, the CDR3 reads TGTGCCAGCAGTTCCCCCGGGCGGGGCTTCTTGGGGGAGCAGTACTTC. Its translation is CASSSPGRGFLGEQYF. The V gene is TRBV28, the J gene TRBJ2-7, with TRBD2 as a possible D gene (6 bases). Germline lookup yields CDR1 MDHEN and CDR2 SYDVKM. The CDR3 has 16 residues. With 4 bases removed from V and 7 bases from J, the gap between germline ends came to 23 bases.

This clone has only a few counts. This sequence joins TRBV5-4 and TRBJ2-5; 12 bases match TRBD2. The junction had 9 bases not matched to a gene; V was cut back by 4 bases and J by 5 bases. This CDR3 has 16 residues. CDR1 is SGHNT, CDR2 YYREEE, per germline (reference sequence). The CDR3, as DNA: TGTGCCAGCAGCCCGACGACTAGCGGGAGTCCGGAGACCCAGTACTTC. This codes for CASSPTTSGSPETQYF. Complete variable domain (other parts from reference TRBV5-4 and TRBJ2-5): ETGVTQSPTHLIKTRGQQVTLRCSSQSGHNTVSWYQQALGQGPQFIFQYYREEENGRGNFPPRFSGLQFPNYSSELNVNALELDDSALYLCASSPTTSGSPETQYFGPGTRLLVL.

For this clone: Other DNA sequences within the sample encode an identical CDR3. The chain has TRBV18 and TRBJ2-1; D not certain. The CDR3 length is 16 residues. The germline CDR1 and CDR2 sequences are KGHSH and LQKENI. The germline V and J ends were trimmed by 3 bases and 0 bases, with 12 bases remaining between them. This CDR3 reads CASSPLGPRSYNEQFF. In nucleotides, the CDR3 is TGTGCCAGCTCACCTCTTGGCCCTCGCTCCTACAATGAGCAGTTCTTC.